A single sample is the source of the 28 T cell receptor beta chains below, sequenced in a study of blood T cell repertoires in COVID-19. TCRdb's copy holds only in-frame clones and misses some; the assay was immunoSEQ multiplex PCR. Of 300,000 to 500,000 clones in the sample, roughly 90% were seen once. Sequenced: PBMCs or T cells enriched from blood (not recorded which). The source is a young woman with acute COVID-19.

On this clone itself: A read error may account for a junction end that differs from germline. CDR3 in DNA: TGTGCCAGCAGCCGAAGGACGGACACGGAAGCTTTCTTT. This sequence encodes CASSRRTDTEAFF. The chain has TRBV7-9 and TRBJ1-1, with a weak D call TRBD1 (5 bases). The CDR3 spans 13 residues. Germline V gene data show CDR1 as SEHNR and CDR2 as FQNEAQ (reference sequence).

This chain links TRBV18 with TRBJ1-3; D might be TRBD1 (5 bases). Trimming removed 5 bases at V and 2 bases at J, with 19 bases between. This CDR3 is built from 17 residues. Germline V gene sequence: CDR1 KGHSH, CDR2 LQKENI. CDR3 residues: CASSILGTGTPGNTIYF. CDR3 coding DNA: TGTGCCAGCTCAATCCTCGGGACCGGGACTCCTGGAAACACCATATATTTT.

This clone has more than one count but fewer than ten. V gene TRBV6-1 combines with J gene TRBJ2-3; tentatively, D is TRBD2 (6 bases). Trimming pared 4 bases from V and 2 bases from J, leaving 16 bases between. This CDR3 has 16 amino acids. From germline, CDR1 is MNHNS and CDR2 SASEGT. CDR3 sequence reads: CASSGEEGRVTDTQYF. For the CDR3, the DNA is TGTGCCAGCAGTGGCGAGGAGGGACGGGTCACAGATACGCAGTATTTT.

The V gene is TRBV10-3, the J gene TRBJ2-2, with 7 nucleotides matching TRBD1. The CDR3 spans 11 residues. V shed 3 bases and J 17 bases; nucleotides not matched to a gene: 6. Looked up from germline, CDR1 is ENHRY and CDR2 is SYGVKD. CDR3 DNA: TGTGCCATCAGTGAAGGGACAGACGTCTTTTTT. Amino acid sequence: CAISEGTDVFF.

This clone was detected only once. The CDR3: CASSLQGYEQFF. CDR3 coding DNA: TGCGCCAGCAGCCTCCAGGGTTATGAGCAGTTCTTC. The chain couples TRBV5-1 to TRBJ2-1; D possibly corresponds to TRBD1 (5 bases). V lost 4 bases, J lost 8 bases, and 10 bases lay in between. Per the germline V gene, CDR1 is SGHRS and CDR2 is YFSETQ. The CDR3 consists of 12 residues.

The V call is TRBV11-2, the J call TRBJ1-2; possibly TRBD1 for D (5 bases). Germline V CDR1 and CDR2: SGHAT, FQNNGV. Deletions cut 7 bases from V and 8 bases from J, with 11 bases between. There are 11 residues in the CDR3. CDR3 amino acids: CASTHGGGYTF. CDR3 coding DNA: TGTGCCAGCACCCACGGGGGAGGCTACACCTTC.

The chain joins TRBV7-2 to TRBJ1-6; unclear D gene. CDR1 and CDR2 (germline): SGHTA, FQGNSA. The CDR3 is 16 amino acids. V lost 6 bases, J lost 3 bases, and 15 bases lay in between. This CDR3 reads CASRSSAQNYNSPLHF. Here the CDR3 DNA reads TGTGCCAGCAGGTCAAGCGCTCAGAACTATAATTCACCCCTCCACTTT.

V gene TRBV29-1 combines with J gene TRBJ2-2, with D possibly being TRBD1 (5 bases). Germline values: CDR1 SQVTM, CDR2 ANQGSEA. With 6 bases removed from V and 6 bases from J, the gap between germline ends came to 14 bases. The CDR3 totals 13 residues. The CDR3 nucleotides read TGCAGCGTCGCTGCCAGGGTTCCCGGGGAGCTGTTTTTT. Its translation: CSVAARVPGELFF.

J is TRBJ1-5 and V is TRBV2; the D gene is possibly TRBD1 (6 bases). CDR1 is SNHLY, CDR2 FYNNEI, per germline. CDR3 length: 14 residues. The germline V and J ends were trimmed by 1 base and 2 bases, with 6 bases remaining between them. CDR3 sequence reads: CASSEGQGNQPQHF. The CDR3 nucleotides are TGTGCCAGCAGTGAAGGACAGGGCAATCAGCCCCAGCATTTT.

The V and J genes are TRBV4-3 and TRBJ1-4; D remains unclear. V was cut by 0 bases and J by 8 bases, with 7 bases left in between. Germline assignment: CDR1 LGHNA and CDR2 YSLEER. This CDR3 is 13 amino acids long. CDR3 loop: CASSQEREEKLFF. In nucleotides, the CDR3 is TGCGCCAGCAGCCAAGAGAGGGAGGAAAAACTGTTTTTT.

The DNA for the CDR3 is TGTGCCTGGAGTAGTCGGAGGGTAACGGGACAGGGGGCTTGGGGAAGCACTGAAGCTTTCTTT. Translated, it gives CAWSSRRVTGQGAWGSTEAFF. The chain combines TRBV30 with TRBJ1-1; the match to TRBD1 covers 12 bases. Germline CDR1 reads GTSNPN; CDR2 reads SVGIG (reference sequence). V gave up 2 bases and J gave up 4 bases; unmatched junction bases: 23. This CDR3 spans 21 amino acids.

V is TRBV27 and J is TRBJ1-5, with 7 positions matching TRBD1. J lost 0 bases, V lost 5 bases, and 7 bases had no gene match. The CDR3 totals 16 residues. CDR1 is MNHEY, CDR2 SMNVEV, per germline (reference sequence). CDR3 amino acids: CASSDSGTVSNQPQHF. DNA for the CDR3: TGTGCCAGCAGTGACTCCGGGACAGTTAGCAATCAGCCCCAGCATTTT.

The rearrangement joins TRBV7-2 to TRBJ2-7; D unclear. This CDR3 is built from 14 residues. Germline V gene lookup returns CDR1 SGHTA and CDR2 FQGNSA. Between the trimmed V and J ends, which lost 4 bases and 3 bases, there was a span of 13 bases. DNA for the CDR3: TGTGCCAGCAGCTCTCCGTCGGGTCACTACGAGCAGTACTTC. It yields the protein CASSSPSGHYEQYF. The complete variable domain, with remaining parts taken from reference TRBV7-2 and TRBJ2-7, reads GAGVSQSPSNKVTEKGKDVELRCDPISGHTALYWYRQSLGQGLEFLIYFQGNSAPDKSGLPSDRFSAERTGGSVSTLTIQRTQQEDSAVYLCASSSPSGHYEQYFGPGTRLTVT.

The chain has TRBV24-1 and TRBJ2-5, with 7 bases matching TRBD1. Germline CDR1 KGHDR, CDR2 SFDVKD. This CDR3 region has 15 residues. V gave up 4 bases and J gave up 1 base; unmatched junction bases: 5. Here the CDR3 reads CATSEPQGSQETQYF. The CDR3 nucleotides read TGTGCCACCAGTGAGCCACAGGGGTCCCAAGAGACCCAGTACTTC.

This rearrangement joins TRBV19 to TRBJ2-7, with a tentative D call TRBD1 (6 bases). Trimming took off 2 bases at V and 6 bases at J, with 14 bases between the two ends. The germline V gene has CDR1 LNHDA and CDR2 SQIVND (reference sequence). CDR3 length equals 14 residues. The CDR3 loop reads CASSISQGYSEQYF. The CDR3 DNA reads TGTGCCAGTAGTATATCACAGGGATACTCCGAGCAGTACTTC.

The chain employs TRBV5-1 and TRBJ2-3; 8 bases map to TRBD1. V trimming: 4 bases; J trimming: 2 bases; junction bases outside the gene matches: 6. In germline, CDR1 is SGHRS, CDR2 YFSETQ. The CDR3 totals 15 residues. The CDR3: CASSLMTGATDTQYF. As DNA, the CDR3 is TGCGCCAGCAGCCTAATGACAGGGGCCACAGATACGCAGTATTTT.

The V call is TRBV7-2, the J call TRBJ1-3, with TRBD1 matching 7 bases. This CDR3 has 17 residues. Looked up from germline, CDR1 is SGHTA and CDR2 is FQGNSA. The V and J ends lost 5 bases and 0 bases, in that order; junction bases with no gene match: 10. The CDR3 DNA reads TGTGCCAGCAGCCTACGACAGGGAGGAGGCTCTGGAAACACCATATATTTT. Translated, it gives CASSLRQGGGSGNTIYF.

V gene TRBV27 combines with J gene TRBJ1-4; TRBD1 matches at 9 bases. This CDR3 has 14 residues. J gave up 8 bases and V 6 bases, and 7 bases lay outside the gene matches. CDR1 and CDR2 from the germline V gene are MNHEY and SMNVEV (reference sequence). The CDR3 DNA follows: TGTGCCAGCAGCCCCGGACAGGGGAGAGAAAAACTGTTTTTT. Encoded protein: CASSPGQGREKLFF.

This rearrangement joins TRBV30 to TRBJ1-6, with 12 bases aligning to TRBD1. CDR1 is GTSNPN, CDR2 SVGIG, per germline (reference sequence). The V gene end was trimmed by 3 bases and the J gene end by 3 bases; junction bases not matched to a gene: 6. This CDR3 comprises 17 residues. The CDR3 DNA follows: TGTGCCTGGAGCGGGGACAGGGGGCAAGTCTATAATTCACCCCTCCACTTT. Translating it yields CAWSGDRGQVYNSPLHF.

The rearrangement joins TRBV7-3 to TRBJ1-2; TRBD1 might be the D (5 bases). This CDR3 contains 13 residues. Deletions cut 4 bases from V and 5 bases from J, with 11 bases between. Germline CDR1 and CDR2: SGHTA and FQGTGA. In DNA, the CDR3 is TGTGCCAGCAGCTATAACAGACAGTATGGCTACACCTTC. Translation: CASSYNRQYGYTF.

The chain recombines TRBV7-9 with TRBJ1-4; no firm D call. The CDR3 loop spans 15 amino acids. Germline values: CDR1 SEHNR, CDR2 FQNEAQ (reference sequence). Trimming cost V 1 base and J 7 bases, with 13 bases left between them. The CDR3 region is CASSLGGKRSEKLFF. Here the CDR3 DNA reads TGTGCCAGCAGCTTAGGAGGGAAGAGAAGTGAAAAACTGTTTTTT.

The genes are TRBV7-2 and TRBJ1-4, with 8 bases that match TRBD1. V gave up 5 bases and J gave up 7 bases; unmatched junction bases: 12. This CDR3 has 16 residues. The germline V gene has CDR1 SGHTA and CDR2 FQGNSA. This CDR3 reads CASSGNVQGGSEKLFF. CDR3 bases: TGTGCCAGCAGCGGAAACGTACAGGGGGGGTCTGAAAAACTGTTTTTT.

The chain has TRBV27 and TRBJ1-6; D gene uncertain. Trimming pared 3 bases from V and 2 bases from J, leaving 8 bases between. The CDR3 loop spans 15 amino acids. Germline lookup yields CDR1 MNHEY and CDR2 SMNVEV (reference sequence). CDR3 amino acids: CASSLSGAYNSPLHF. CDR3 nucleotide sequence: TGTGCCAGCAGTTTGTCCGGGGCCTATAATTCACCCCTCCACTTT.

The chain combines TRBV5-1 with TRBJ2-1; 8 bases are a match to TRBD2. The CDR3 extends over 15 amino acids. After removal of 2 bases from V and 7 bases from J, the junction contained 8 bases not matched to a gene. In germline, CDR1 is SGHRS, CDR2 YFSETQ. Written as DNA, the CDR3 is TGCGCCAGCAGCTTTCAAGCGGGGGTCAAAAATGAGCAGTTCTTC. This codes for CASSFQAGVKNEQFF.

In its sample, this clone was seen once. The chain recombines TRBV6-4 with TRBJ2-3, with TRBD2 matching 7 bases. The CDR3 runs to 16 residues. CDR1 MRHNA and CDR2 SNTAGT come from the germline V gene. Losses at the gene ends were 4 bases for V and 2 bases for J; bases not matched to a gene: 9. CDR3 nucleotides: TGTGCCAGCAGTGGCCCCTCCAGCGGGGCCACAGATACGCAGTATTTT. Amino acids: CASSGPSSGATDTQYF.

The chain is built from TRBV30 and TRBJ1-4, with TRBD1 matching 7 bases. V gave up 6 bases and J gave up 12 bases; unmatched junction bases: 19. Germline CDR1 is GTSNPN and CDR2 is SVGIG (reference sequence). CDR3 size: 15 residues. CDR3 in amino acids: CACTSGGEGVGELFF. For the CDR3, the DNA is TGTGCCTGCACTTCAGGGGGAGAGGGGGTTGGGGAACTGTTTTTT.

The chain combines TRBV6-4 with TRBJ1-6, with D possibly being TRBD1 (6 bases). Trimming cost V 3 bases and J 6 bases, with 9 bases left between them. CDR1 is MRHNA and CDR2 is SNTAGT in the germline V gene. The CDR3 extends over 14 amino acids. The CDR3 protein is CASSEQGGNSPLHF. In DNA, the CDR3 is TGTGCCAGCAGTGAACAGGGTGGTAATTCACCCCTCCACTTT.

This chain connects TRBV7-3 to TRBJ2-3, with 7 bases that match TRBD2. The V gene's germline CDR1 is SGHTA and CDR2 FQGTGA. The CDR3 spans 19 residues. V dropped 5 bases and J dropped 4; count of bases not matched to a gene: 21. The CDR3 region has the DNA TGTGCCAGCAGCCCAAGCCCGGGACGCGGGAGTTATTTCTCAGATACGCAGTATTTT. Residues: CASSPSPGRGSYFSDTQYF.